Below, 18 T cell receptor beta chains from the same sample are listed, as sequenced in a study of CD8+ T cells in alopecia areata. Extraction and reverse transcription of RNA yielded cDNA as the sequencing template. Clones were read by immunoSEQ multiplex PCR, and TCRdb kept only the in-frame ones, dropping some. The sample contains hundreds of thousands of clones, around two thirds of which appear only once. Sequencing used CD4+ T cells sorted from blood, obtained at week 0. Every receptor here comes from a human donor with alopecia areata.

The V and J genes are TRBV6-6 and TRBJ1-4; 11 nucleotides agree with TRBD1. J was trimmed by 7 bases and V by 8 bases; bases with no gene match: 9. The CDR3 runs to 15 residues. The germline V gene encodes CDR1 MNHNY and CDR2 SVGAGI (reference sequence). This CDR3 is CASRTGGGGSEKLFF. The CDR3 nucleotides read TGTGCCAGCCGGACAGGGGGCGGTGGGAGTGAAAAACTGTTTTTT.

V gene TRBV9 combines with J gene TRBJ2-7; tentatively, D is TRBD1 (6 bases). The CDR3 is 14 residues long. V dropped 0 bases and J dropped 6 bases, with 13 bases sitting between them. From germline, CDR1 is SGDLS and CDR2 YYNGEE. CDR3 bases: TGTGCCAGCAGCGTAGGGCACAGGGATGTCGAGCAGTACTTC. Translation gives CASSVGHRDVEQYF.

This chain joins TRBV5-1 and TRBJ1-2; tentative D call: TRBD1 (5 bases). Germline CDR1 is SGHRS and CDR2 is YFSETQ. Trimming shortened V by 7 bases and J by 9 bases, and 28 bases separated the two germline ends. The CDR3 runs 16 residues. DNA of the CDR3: TGCGCCAGCTCTTTGGGGCAGGGAGTGGGGCCACATAGCTACACCTTC. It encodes CASSLGQGVGPHSYTF.

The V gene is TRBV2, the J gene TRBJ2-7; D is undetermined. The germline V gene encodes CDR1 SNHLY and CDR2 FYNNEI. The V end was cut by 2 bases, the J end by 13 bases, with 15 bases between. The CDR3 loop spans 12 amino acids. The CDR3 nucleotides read TGTGCCAGCAGTGAAATTGGCAGAAACGACTACTTC. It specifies CASSEIGRNDYF. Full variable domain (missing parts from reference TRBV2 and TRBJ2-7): EPEVTQTPSHQVTQMGQEVILRCVPISNHLYFYWYRQILGQKVEFLVSFYNNEISEKSEIFDDQFSVERPDGSNFTLKIRSTKLEDSAMYFCASSEIGRNDYFGPGTRLTVT.

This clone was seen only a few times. The CDR3 is CASSPVGTGNTIYF. The CDR3 DNA sequence: TGTGCCAGCTCACCAGTAGGGACTGGAAACACCATATATTTT. The V call is TRBV18, the J call TRBJ1-3; D is uncertain. Germline V gene data show CDR1 as KGHSH and CDR2 as LQKENI. The CDR3 is 14 amino acids. Trimming stripped 2 bases from V and 2 bases from J, with 7 bases between.

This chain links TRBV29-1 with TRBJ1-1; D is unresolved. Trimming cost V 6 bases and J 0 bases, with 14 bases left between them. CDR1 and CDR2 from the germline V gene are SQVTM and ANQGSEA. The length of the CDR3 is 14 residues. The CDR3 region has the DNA TGCAGCGTCGGTGACCCCCTTATGAACACTGAAGCTTTCTTT. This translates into CSVGDPLMNTEAFF.

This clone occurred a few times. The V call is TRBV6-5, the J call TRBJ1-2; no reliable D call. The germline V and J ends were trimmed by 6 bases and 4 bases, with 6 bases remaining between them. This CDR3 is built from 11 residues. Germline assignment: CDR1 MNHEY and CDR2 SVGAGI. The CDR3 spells CASREAYGYTF. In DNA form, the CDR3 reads TGTGCCAGCAGAGAAGCCTATGGCTACACCTTC.

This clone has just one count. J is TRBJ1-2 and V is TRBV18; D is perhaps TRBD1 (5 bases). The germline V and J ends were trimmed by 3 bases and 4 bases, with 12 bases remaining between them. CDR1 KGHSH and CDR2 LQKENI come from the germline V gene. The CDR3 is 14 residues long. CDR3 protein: CASSPNGRGYGYTF. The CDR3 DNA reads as TGTGCCAGCTCACCGAATGGGAGGGGCTATGGCTACACCTTC.

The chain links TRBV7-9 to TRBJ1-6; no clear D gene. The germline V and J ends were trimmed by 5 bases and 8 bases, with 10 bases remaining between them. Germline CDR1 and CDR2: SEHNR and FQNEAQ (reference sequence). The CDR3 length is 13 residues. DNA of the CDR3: TGTGCCAGCAGCCAAGCCGCGGATTCACCCCTCCACTTT. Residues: CASSQAADSPLHF.

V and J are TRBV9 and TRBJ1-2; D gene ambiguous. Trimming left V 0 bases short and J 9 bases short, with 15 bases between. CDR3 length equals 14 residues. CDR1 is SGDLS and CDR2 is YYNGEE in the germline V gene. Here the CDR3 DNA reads TGTGCCAGCAGCGTAGCGCCAGTCCACGAGAGCTACACCTTC. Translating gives CASSVAPVHESYTF.

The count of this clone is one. This CDR3 reads CASNPGPHTGELFF. The CDR3 DNA is TGTGCCAGCAACCCCGGGCCGCACACCGGGGAGCTGTTTTTT. This chain connects TRBV7-6 to TRBJ2-2; D unclear. The CDR3 loop spans 14 amino acids. Trimming stripped 7 bases from V and 3 bases from J, with 12 bases between. The germline gives CDR1 SGHVS, CDR2 FNYEAQ. The entire variable domain, with the rest obtained from reference TRBV7-6 and TRBJ2-2, is as follows: GAGVSQSPRYKVTKRGQDVALRCDPISGHVSLYWYRQALGQGPEFLTYFNYEAQQDKSGLPNDRFSAERPEGSISTLTIQRTEQRDSAMYRCASNPGPHTGELFFGEGSRLTVL.

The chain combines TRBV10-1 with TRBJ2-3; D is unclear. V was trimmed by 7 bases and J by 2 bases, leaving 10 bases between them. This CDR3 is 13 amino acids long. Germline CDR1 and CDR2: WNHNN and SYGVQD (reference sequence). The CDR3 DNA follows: TGCGCCAGCAACCAGCTATTCACAGATACGCAGTATTTT. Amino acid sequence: CASNQLFTDTQYF.

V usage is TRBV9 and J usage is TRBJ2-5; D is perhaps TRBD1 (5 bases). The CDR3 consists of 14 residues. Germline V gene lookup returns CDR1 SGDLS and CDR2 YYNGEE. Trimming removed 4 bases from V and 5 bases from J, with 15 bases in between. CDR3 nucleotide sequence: TGTGCCAGCAGCCCAAGGGGCCGAGGCGAGACCCAGTACTTC. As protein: CASSPRGRGETQYF.

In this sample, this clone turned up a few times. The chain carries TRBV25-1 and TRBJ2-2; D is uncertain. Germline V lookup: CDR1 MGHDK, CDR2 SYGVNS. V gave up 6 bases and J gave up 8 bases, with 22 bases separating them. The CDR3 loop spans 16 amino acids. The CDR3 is CASSDSGPTFRGELFF. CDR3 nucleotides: TGTGCCAGCAGCGACTCAGGACCGACTTTCAGGGGGGAGCTGTTTTTT. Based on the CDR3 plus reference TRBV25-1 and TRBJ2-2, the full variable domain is EADIYQTPRYLVIGTGKKITLECSQTMGHDKMYWYQQDPGMELHLIHYSYGVNSTEKGDLSSESTVSRIRTEHFPLTLESARPSHTSQYLCASSDSGPTFRGELFFGEGSRLTVL.

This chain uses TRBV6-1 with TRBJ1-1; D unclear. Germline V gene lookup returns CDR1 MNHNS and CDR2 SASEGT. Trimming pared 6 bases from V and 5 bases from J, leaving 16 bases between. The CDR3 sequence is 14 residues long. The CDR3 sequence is CASSVDRAGTEAFF. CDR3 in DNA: TGTGCCAGCAGCGTGGATAGGGCGGGAACTGAAGCTTTCTTT.

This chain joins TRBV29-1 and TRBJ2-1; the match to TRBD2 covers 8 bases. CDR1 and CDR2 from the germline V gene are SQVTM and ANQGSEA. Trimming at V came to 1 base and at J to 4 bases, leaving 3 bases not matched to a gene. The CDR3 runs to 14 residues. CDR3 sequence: CSVEGAGGYNEQFF. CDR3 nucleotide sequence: TGCAGCGTTGAAGGGGCGGGGGGATACAATGAGCAGTTCTTC.

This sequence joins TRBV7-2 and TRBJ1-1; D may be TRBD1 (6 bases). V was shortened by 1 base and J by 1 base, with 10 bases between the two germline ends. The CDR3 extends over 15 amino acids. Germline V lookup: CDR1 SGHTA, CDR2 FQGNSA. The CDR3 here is CASSLEVGANTEAFF. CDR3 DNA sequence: TGTGCCAGCAGCTTAGAAGTGGGGGCGAACACTGAAGCTTTCTTT.

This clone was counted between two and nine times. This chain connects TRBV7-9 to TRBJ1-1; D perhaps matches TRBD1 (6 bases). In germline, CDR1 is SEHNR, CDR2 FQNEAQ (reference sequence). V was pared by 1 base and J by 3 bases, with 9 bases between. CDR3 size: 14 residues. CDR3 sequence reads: CASSLGGADTEAFF. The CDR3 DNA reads TGTGCCAGCAGCTTAGGGGGGGCGGACACTGAAGCTTTCTTT. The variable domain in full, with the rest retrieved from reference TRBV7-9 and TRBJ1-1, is DTGVSQNPRHKITKRGQNVTFRCDPISEHNRLYWYRQTLGQGPEFLTYFQNEAQLEKSRLLSDRFSAERPKGSFSTLEIQRTEQGDSAMYLCASSLGGADTEAFFGQGTRLTVV.